This record covers a single T cell receptor (beta chain). Its specificity is not known. These data belong to a study of CD8+CD57+ T cells in acquired aplastic anemia. Study context: CD4+ and CD8+ cells, once sorted, gave DNA averaging about 3 ug.

CDR1 SEHNR and CDR2 FQNEAQ come from the germline V gene (reference sequence). CDR3 size: 19 residues. The junction had 15 bases not matched to a gene; V was cut back by 5 bases and J by 2 bases. Profiles of TCR beta VDJ and CDR3 were generated from a genomic DNA template. TCRdb re-called the reads with MiXCR, one entry per CDR3 protein. This sample has some 280,000 distinct CDR3 sequences; roughly half occur once, and the top ten carry around 8%. Study findings and constraints: Any difference that existed in CD8+ Simpson's diversity between patients and controls was not significant. Common to patients and controls were 25 to 30 CD8+ CDR3 sequences.

The V call is TRBV7-9, the J call TRBJ2-3, with 11 positions matching TRBD2. What was sequenced was sorted CD4+, CD8+, or CD8+CD57+ T cells (not recorded which) from PBMCs. This clonotype was sampled from a human donor with severe aplastic anemia or a healthy control (not recorded which). In DNA form, the CDR3 reads TGTGCCAGCAGCCCGCGATCCGGGACTAGCGGACGGTACACAGATACGCAGTATTTT. It codes for CASSPRSGTSGRYTDTQYF. The full variable domain, rest sourced from reference TRBV7-9 and TRBJ2-3, is DTGVSQNPRHKITKRGQNVTFRCDPISEHNRLYWYRQTLGQGPEFLTYFQNEAQLEKSRLLSDRFSAERPKGSFSTLEIQRTEQGDSAMYLCASSPRSGTSGRYTDTQYFGPGTRLTVL.